The next 2 T cell receptor beta chains were all read from a single sample in a study of molecular identifiers for immune sequencing clone quantification. In TCRdb, the PCR reads were re-called with MiXCR into one record per CDR3 protein. The table includes some 650,000 distinct CDR3 sequences, 20% detected once. Sequencing was done on a sample of naive CD8+ T cells from blood, with Jurkat cell RNA spiked in. Documented subset: FACS-sorted CD8+CD4-CCR7+CD45RA+ naive T cells. The receptors originated from a human donor in good health. Some libraries in this study had Jurkat cell RNA spiked in.

As regards this clonotype: One end of the junction fails to match germline, which may point to a read error. This sequence joins TRBV9 and TRBJ2-6; D unresolved. CDR1 is SGDLS, CDR2 YYNGEE, per germline. The CDR3 runs 16 residues. CDR3 DNA: TGTGCCAACAGCGCAATGGCTTACTCTGGGGCCAACGTCCTGACTTTC. This codes for CANSAMAYSGANVLTF.

This clonotype was observed many times. The V and J genes are TRBV12-3 or TRBV12-4 and TRBJ1-2; D uncertain. CDR3 length: 17 residues. V gave up 4 bases and J gave up 7 bases, with 25 bases separating them. This chain's CDR3 is CASSSPTLGLDLPGYTF. The CDR3 DNA follows: TGTGCCAGCAGTTCCCCAACCCTCGGCCTGGACCTTCCTGGCTACACCTTC.